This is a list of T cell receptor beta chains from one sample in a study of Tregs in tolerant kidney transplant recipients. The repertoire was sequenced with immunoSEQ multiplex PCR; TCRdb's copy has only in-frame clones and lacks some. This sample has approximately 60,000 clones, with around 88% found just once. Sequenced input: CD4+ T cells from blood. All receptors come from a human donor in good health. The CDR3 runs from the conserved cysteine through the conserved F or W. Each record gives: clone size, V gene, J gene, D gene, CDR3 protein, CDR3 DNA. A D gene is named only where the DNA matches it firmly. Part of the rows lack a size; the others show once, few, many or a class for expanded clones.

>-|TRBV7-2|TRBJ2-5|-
CASSSFQETQYF
TGTGCCAGCAGCTCATTCCAAGAGACCCAGTACTTC
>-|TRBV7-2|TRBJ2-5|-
CASSRRMQETQYF
TGTGCCAGCAGTAGACGCATGCAAGAGACCCAGTACTTC
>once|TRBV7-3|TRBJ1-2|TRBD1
CASSLNFPGTGNRYTF
TGTGCCAGCAGCTTAAACTTTCCCGGGACAGGCAACCGCTACACCTTC
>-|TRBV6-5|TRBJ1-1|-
CASSYRGRMNTEAFF
TGTGCCAGCAGTTACCGGGGACGGATGAACACTGAAGCTTTCTTT
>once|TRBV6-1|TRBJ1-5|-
CASTPRPTSSPQHF
TGTGCCAGCACCCCTAGGCCGACGAGTTCGCCCCAGCATTTT
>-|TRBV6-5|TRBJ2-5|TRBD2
CASAGRGTQETQYF
TGTGCCAGCGCGGGGAGGGGAACCCAAGAGACCCAGTACTTC
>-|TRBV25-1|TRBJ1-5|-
CASSGKGGQPQHF
TGTGCCAGCAGCGGGAAGGGAGGACAGCCCCAGCATTTT
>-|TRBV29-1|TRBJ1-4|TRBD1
CSANFGTGGEKLFF
TGCAGCGCAAACTTCGGGACAGGGGGTGAAAAACTGTTTTTT
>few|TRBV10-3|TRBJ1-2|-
CAISQHGENGYTF
TGTGCCATCAGCCAGCACGGGGAGAACGGCTACACCTTC
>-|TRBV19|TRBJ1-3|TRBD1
CASSIGQGSGNTIYF
TGTGCCAGTAGTATTGGACAGGGCTCTGGAAACACCATATATTTT
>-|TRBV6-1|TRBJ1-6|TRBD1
CASSEVPRSRGNSPLHF
TGTGCCAGCAGTGAAGTCCCCCGGAGCAGGGGGAATTCACCCCTCCACTTT
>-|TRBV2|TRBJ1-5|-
CASRATGAGQPQHF
TGTGCCAGCAGGGCGACGGGGGCGGGTCAGCCCCAGCATTTT